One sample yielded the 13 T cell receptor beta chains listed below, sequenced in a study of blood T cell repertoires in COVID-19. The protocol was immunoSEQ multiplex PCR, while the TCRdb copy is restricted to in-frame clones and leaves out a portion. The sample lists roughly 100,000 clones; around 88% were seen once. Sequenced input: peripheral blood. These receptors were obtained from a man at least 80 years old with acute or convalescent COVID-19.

In DNA, the CDR3 is TGTGCCACCAGCAGAGGGAGAAGCAATCAGCCCCAGCATTTT. Protein product: CATSRGRSNQPQHF. The rearrangement uses TRBV15 and TRBJ1-5; unclear D gene. From germline, CDR1 is LNHNV and CDR2 YYDKDF (reference sequence). The CDR3 runs to 14 residues. V lost 1 base, J lost 1 base, and 5 bases lay in between.

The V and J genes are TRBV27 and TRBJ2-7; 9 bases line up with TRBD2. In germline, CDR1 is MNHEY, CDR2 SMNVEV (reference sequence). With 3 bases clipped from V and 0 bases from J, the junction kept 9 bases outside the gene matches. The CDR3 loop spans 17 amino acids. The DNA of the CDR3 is TGTGCCAGCAGTTTCCGATCTAGCGGGATAAGCTCCTACGAGCAGTACTTC. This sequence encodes CASSFRSSGISSYEQYF.

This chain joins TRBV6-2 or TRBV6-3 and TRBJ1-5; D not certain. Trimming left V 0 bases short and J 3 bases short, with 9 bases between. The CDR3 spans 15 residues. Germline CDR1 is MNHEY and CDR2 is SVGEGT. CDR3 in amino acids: CASSYSSNLNQPQHF. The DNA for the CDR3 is TGTGCCAGCAGTTACTCTAGCAACCTCAATCAGCCCCAGCATTTT.

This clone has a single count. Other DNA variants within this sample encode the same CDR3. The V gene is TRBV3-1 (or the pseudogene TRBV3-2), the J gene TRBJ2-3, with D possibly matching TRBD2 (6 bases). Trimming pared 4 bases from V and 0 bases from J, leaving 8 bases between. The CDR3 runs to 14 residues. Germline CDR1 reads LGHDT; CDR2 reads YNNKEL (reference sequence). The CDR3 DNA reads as TGTGCCAGCAGCCGGGACTCCAGCACAGATACGCAGTATTTT. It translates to CASSRDSSTDTQYF.

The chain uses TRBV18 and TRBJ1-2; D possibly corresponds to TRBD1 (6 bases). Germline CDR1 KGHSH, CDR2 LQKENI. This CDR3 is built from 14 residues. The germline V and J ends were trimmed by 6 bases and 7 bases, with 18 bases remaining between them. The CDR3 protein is CASSTEAGVPGYTF. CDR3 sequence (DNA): TGTGCCAGCTCCACCGAGGCAGGGGTCCCTGGCTACACCTTC.

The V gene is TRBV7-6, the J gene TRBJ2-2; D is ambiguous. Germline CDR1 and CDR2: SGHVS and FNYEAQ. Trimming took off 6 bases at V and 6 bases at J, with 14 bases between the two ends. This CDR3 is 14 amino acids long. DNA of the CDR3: TGTGCCAGCAGTTGGGCCCGCAATTCCGGGGAGCTGTTTTTT. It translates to CASSWARNSGELFF. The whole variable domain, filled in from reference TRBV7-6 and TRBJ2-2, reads GAGVSQSPRYKVTKRGQDVALRCDPISGHVSLYWYRQALGQGPEFLTYFNYEAQQDKSGLPNDRFSAERPEGSISTLTIQRTEQRDSAMYRCASSWARNSGELFFGEGSRLTVL.

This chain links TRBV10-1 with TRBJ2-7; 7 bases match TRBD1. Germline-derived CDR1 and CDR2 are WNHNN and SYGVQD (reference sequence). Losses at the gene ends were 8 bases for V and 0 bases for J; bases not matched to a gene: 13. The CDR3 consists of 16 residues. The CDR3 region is CASLGTGAGASYEQYF. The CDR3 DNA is TGCGCCAGCTTGGGAACAGGGGCCGGGGCCTCCTACGAGCAGTACTTC.

The CDR3 is CAITPDWNTEAFF. In DNA, the CDR3 is TGTGCCATCACCCCGGACTGGAACACTGAAGCTTTCTTT. This sequence joins TRBV10-3 and TRBJ1-1, with D hard to call. Trimming removed 7 bases at V and 1 base at J, with 10 bases between. The CDR3 has 13 residues. The germline V gene has CDR1 ENHRY and CDR2 SYGVKD.

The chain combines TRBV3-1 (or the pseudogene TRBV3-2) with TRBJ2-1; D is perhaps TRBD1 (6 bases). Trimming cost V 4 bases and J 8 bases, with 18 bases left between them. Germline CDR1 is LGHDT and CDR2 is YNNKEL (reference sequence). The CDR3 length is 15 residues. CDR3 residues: CASSPLGGRGDEQFF. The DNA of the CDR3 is TGTGCCAGCAGCCCTCTAGGGGGTCGTGGGGATGAGCAGTTCTTC.

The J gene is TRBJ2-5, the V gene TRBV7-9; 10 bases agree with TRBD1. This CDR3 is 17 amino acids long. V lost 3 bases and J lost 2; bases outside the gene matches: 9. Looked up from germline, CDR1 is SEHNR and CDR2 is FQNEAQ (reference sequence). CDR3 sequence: CASSLGTGVFRQETQYF. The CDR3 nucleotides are TGTGCCAGCAGCTTGGGGACAGGGGTTTTTCGGCAAGAGACCCAGTACTTC.

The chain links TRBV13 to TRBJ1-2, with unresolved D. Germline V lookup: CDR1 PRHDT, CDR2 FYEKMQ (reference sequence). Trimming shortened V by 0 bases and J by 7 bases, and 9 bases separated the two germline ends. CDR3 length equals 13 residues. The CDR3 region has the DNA TGTGCCAGCAGCTTAGGAAAAACAGCTGGCTACACCTTC. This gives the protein CASSLGKTAGYTF.

CDR3 sequence reads: CASSLGQGSGDTQYF. In DNA, the CDR3 is TGTGCCAGCAGTCTCGGACAGGGGAGTGGAGATACGCAGTATTTT. The chain recombines TRBV2 with TRBJ2-3, with 9 positions matching TRBD1. With V trimmed by 5 bases and J by 5 bases, 8 bases remained unmatched. Germline-derived CDR1 and CDR2 are SNHLY and FYNNEI. The CDR3 consists of 15 residues. The whole variable domain, remainder taken from reference TRBV2 and TRBJ2-3, is EPEVTQTPSHQVTQMGQEVILRCVPISNHLYFYWYRQILGQKVEFLVSFYNNEISEKSEIFDDQFSVERPDGSNFTLKIRSTKLEDSAMYFCASSLGQGSGDTQYFGPGTRLTVL.

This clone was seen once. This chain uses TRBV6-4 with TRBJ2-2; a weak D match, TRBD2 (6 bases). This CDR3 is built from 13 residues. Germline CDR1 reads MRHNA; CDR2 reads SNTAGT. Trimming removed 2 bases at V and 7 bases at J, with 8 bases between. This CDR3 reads CASSDGGGGELFF. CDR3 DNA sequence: TGTGCCAGCAGTGACGGGGGAGGCGGGGAGCTGTTTTTT.